A selection of T cell receptor beta chains follows, all from one sample in a study of CD8 T cells in Susac syndrome. TCRdb redid the calling of the immunoSEQ multiplex PCR reads with MiXCR, one entry per CDR3 protein. The sample lists 150,000 to 200,000 distinct CDR3 sequences; about 95% were seen once. Sequences were obtained from CD4+ T cells from PBMCs. The receptors were gathered from a human donor in good health. CDR3s include the opening cysteine and the closing phenylalanine or tryptophan. Fields, in order: J gene, clone size, D gene, V gene, CDR3 protein, CDR3 DNA. D genes are given only for firm matches. Rows may omit the clone size; those that give it use once, few, many or a size class.

j_call: TRBJ2-1
clone_size: .
d_call: TRBD2
v_call: TRBV11-2
cdr3_aa: CASSQNELALSYNEQFF
cdr3_nt: TGTGCCAGCAGCCAAAACGAACTAGCGCTATCCTACAATGAGCAGTTCTTC

j_call: TRBJ2-2
clone_size: .
d_call: .
v_call: TRBV20-1
cdr3_aa: CSARDNLNTGELFF
cdr3_nt: TGCAGTGCTAGAGATAACCTGAACACCGGGGAGCTGTTTTTT

j_call: TRBJ2-3
clone_size: .
d_call: .
v_call: TRBV18
cdr3_aa: CASSRGSDTQYF
cdr3_nt: TGTGCCAGCTCGCGCGGCTCAGATACGCAGTATTTT

j_call: TRBJ2-4
clone_size: .
d_call: .
v_call: TRBV20-1
cdr3_aa: CSAPKAALAKNIQYF
cdr3_nt: TGCAGTGCGCCGAAGGCGGCCCTAGCCAAAAACATTCAGTACTTC

j_call: TRBJ1-4
clone_size: .
d_call: .
v_call: TRBV12-5
cdr3_aa: CASGPGYEKLFF
cdr3_nt: TGTGCTAGTGGCCCCGGGTACGAAAAACTGTTTTTT

j_call: TRBJ1-2
clone_size: .
d_call: .
v_call: TRBV20-1
cdr3_aa: CSASRPNYGYTF
cdr3_nt: TGCAGTGCTTCGAGACCCAACTATGGCTACACCTTC

j_call: TRBJ2-7
clone_size: .
d_call: TRBD1
v_call: TRBV20-1
cdr3_aa: CSAGASDRRYEQYF
cdr3_nt: TGCAGTGCTGGGGCGTCGGACAGGCGCTACGAGCAGTACTTC

j_call: TRBJ2-1
clone_size: once
d_call: TRBD2
v_call: TRBV4-2
cdr3_aa: CASSRARGVEQFF
cdr3_nt: TGTGCCAGCAGCCGTGCCCGGGGGGTTGAGCAGTTCTTC

j_call: TRBJ2-3
clone_size: .
d_call: TRBD1
v_call: TRBV4-3
cdr3_aa: CASSKLDRDPQYF
cdr3_nt: TGCGCCAGCAGCAAGCTCGACAGGGACCCGCAGTATTTT

j_call: TRBJ1-5
clone_size: .
d_call: .
v_call: TRBV2
cdr3_aa: CASSGGRTYQPQHF
cdr3_nt: TGTGCCAGCAGTGGGGGCAGGACCTATCAGCCCCAGCATTTT

j_call: TRBJ1-5
clone_size: .
d_call: .
v_call: TRBV23-1
cdr3_aa: CASSLDGLASNQPQHF
cdr3_nt: TGCGCCAGCAGCCTAGACGGGTTGGCTAGCAATCAGCCCCAGCATTTT

j_call: TRBJ1-6
clone_size: once
d_call: .
v_call: TRBV30
cdr3_aa: CAWSQGVNSPLHF
cdr3_nt: TGTGCCTGGAGCCAAGGGGTGAATTCACCCCTCCACTTT

j_call: TRBJ1-1
clone_size: .
d_call: .
v_call: TRBV20-1
cdr3_aa: CSARHPPNTEAFF
cdr3_nt: TGCAGTGCCCGACATCCCCCGAACACTGAAGCTTTCTTT

j_call: TRBJ2-2
clone_size: once
d_call: .
v_call: TRBV29-1
cdr3_aa: CSVDPGVNTGELFF
cdr3_nt: TGCAGCGTTGACCCGGGGGTGAACACCGGGGAGCTGTTTTTT

j_call: TRBJ2-3
clone_size: .
d_call: .
v_call: TRBV20-1
cdr3_aa: CSATPSQSRVTDTQYF
cdr3_nt: TGCAGTGCTACACCAAGTCAGAGCAGGGTGACAGATACGCAGTATTTT

j_call: TRBJ2-2
clone_size: once
d_call: TRBD1
v_call: TRBV2
cdr3_aa: CASSRRPLAGQGASGELFF
cdr3_nt: TGTGCCAGCAGCCGCCGACCCCTCGCGGGACAGGGGGCTTCCGGGGAGCTGTTTTTT

j_call: TRBJ2-3
clone_size: .
d_call: TRBD2
v_call: TRBV20-1
cdr3_aa: CSARASGGTPQYF
cdr3_nt: TGCAGTGCTAGAGCGAGCGGGGGCACCCCCCAGTATTTT

j_call: TRBJ2-3
clone_size: .
d_call: .
v_call: TRBV3-1
cdr3_aa: CASSRPGARTDTQYF
cdr3_nt: TGTGCCAGCAGCCGCCCAGGCGCTCGAACGGATACGCAGTATTTT

j_call: TRBJ2-7
clone_size: .
d_call: .
v_call: TRBV29-1
cdr3_aa: CSVDHTDEQYF
cdr3_nt: TGCAGCGTTGATCACACTGACGAGCAGTACTTC

j_call: TRBJ2-3
clone_size: .
d_call: .
v_call: TRBV2
cdr3_aa: CASSVTDTQYF
cdr3_nt: TGTGCCAGCAGTGTCACAGATACGCAGTATTTT

j_call: TRBJ2-3
clone_size: .
d_call: .
v_call: TRBV10-3
cdr3_aa: CAISESSGLQTDTQYF
cdr3_nt: TGTGCCATCAGTGAGTCCTCTGGCCTCCAGACAGATACGCAGTATTTT

j_call: TRBJ2-5
clone_size: .
d_call: TRBD2
v_call: TRBV20-1
cdr3_aa: CSARGGLAGGQETQYF
cdr3_nt: TGCAGTGCTAGAGGAGGGCTAGCGGGGGGCCAAGAGACCCAGTACTTC